This TCR beta chain was captured by sequencing in a study of CXCR3-negative and CXCR3-positive naive CD8 T cells. Study observations and caveats: Both of the naive subsets showed about the same high diversity, but memory CD8+ cells had much less. The study found that naive CXCR3-negative and CXCR3-positive cells shared TRBV-TRBJ usage, while memory cells differed.

On this clonotype itself: The antigen is undetermined.

5' RACE that incorporated UMI labels was used to prepare the TRB cDNA libraries. From the 5' RACE reads, TCRdb lists one entry per CDR3 protein and no DNA. The table for this sample gives tens of thousands of distinct CDR3 sequences. CD45RO-CCR7+CD27+CD95- cells counted as naive CD8+ T cells. Sequenced input: naive CXCR3- CD8+ T cells from blood. Subset specified: CD45RO-CCR7+CD27+CD95- naive CD8+ T cells lacking CXCR3 (TNR3-). This TCR derives from a human donor in good health. Some clones in this sample may be carry-over from other donors' samples.

The CDR3 reads CASAGGNSGNTIYF. The chain joins TRBV13 to TRBJ1-3; TCRdb's assignment of TRBD1 cannot be checked, as there is no DNA. Germline assignment: CDR1 PRHDT and CDR2 FYEKMQ (reference sequence). CDR3 length equals 14 residues.